The following is a T cell receptor (beta chain) sequence with its context. A TCRbeta library incorporating unique molecular identifiers was prepared. TCRdb itself ran the PCR reads through MiXCR, one entry per CDR3 protein. The sample has about 230,000 distinct CDR3 sequences, roughly a tenth seen once. These data come from a study of T-cell reconstitution after alpha-beta-depleted transplantation in children. The sequences come from PBMCs from the stem cell graft donor, collected from the stem cell graft. The TCR was taken from a human donor who donated a stem cell graft to a child with SCID.

The CDR3 nucleotides are TGTGCCAGCACCCCCGGACAGGTCACAGATACGCAGTATTTT. Protein product: CASTPGQVTDTQYF. The rearrangement uses TRBV12-3 or TRBV12-4 and TRBJ2-3, with TRBD1 matching 7 bases. V lost 7 bases, J lost 2 bases, and 6 bases stayed unmatched. CDR3 length: 14 amino acids.